This T cell receptor (beta chain) was captured by sequencing in a study of PD-1 blockade in mismatch repair-deficient tumors. Looking at the study overall: Patients had approximately 11 mismatch repair-deficient cancer types, all previously treated and progressing. The study, taken as a whole, reports: Tumor-resident clones, often undetectable pretreatment in blood, expanded then contracted after pembrolizumab.

This clone came up a few times. Its target is not known. Repertoires were generated with immunoSEQ multiplex PCR, while TCRdb's copy carries only in-frame clones and drops some. The table shows about 100,000 clones, with roughly four fifths occurring only once. CDR3 length: 14 amino acids. CDR1 MDHEN and CDR2 SYDVKM come from the germline V gene. Trimming pared 5 bases from V and 7 bases from J, leaving 15 bases between. TCR sequencing covered a few patients who responded to pembrolizumab. The receptor comes from an adult with mismatch repair-deficient cancer. The rearrangement uses TRBV28 and TRBJ1-5; a possible D gene is TRBD1 (6 bases). Here the sequenced sample was peripheral blood, taken about 33 weeks after starting pembrolizumab. As DNA, the CDR3 is TGTGCCAGCAGTCCGGTAAAGAGGGGGCAGCCCCAGCATTTT. It translates to CASSPVKRGQPQHF.